Sequencing of this T cell receptor (beta chain) was carried out in a study of a mutant IDH1 vaccine in newly diagnosed glioma. Turning to the study itself: Vaccination started 4-6 weeks after radiotherapy alone, or with temozolomide cycles. Patients were pretreated with radiotherapy, temozolomide, or both, mostly both. The sex distribution of treated patients was 62.5% male and roughly 40% female, with a mean age of 40.4 years. Overall study findings and caveats: Any relationship between pseudoprogression and changes in top peripheral T cell clonotypes seemed absent.

Time point described: week 47, end of study. Vaccination used 300 ug of mutant IDH1 20-mer peptide per dose, with topical imiquimod. About this clone itself: No antigen is known for it.

Repertoires were generated with immunoSEQ multiplex PCR, while TCRdb's copy carries only in-frame clones and drops some. Here the sample spans some 40,000 clones, roughly 70% being singletons. Source: PBMCs, taken from a glioma patient whose treatment included an IDH1 peptide vaccine. The sequence came from a man in his forties with glioma.

CDR3 loop: CASSESSGSFADTQYF. The CDR3 bases are TGCGCCAGCAGTGAAAGTAGCGGGAGTTTTGCAGATACGCAGTATTTT. The chain carries TRBV10-1 and TRBJ2-3; TRBD2 matches 9 bases. The CDR3 runs 16 residues. Losses at the gene ends were 3 bases for V and 4 bases for J; bases not matched to a gene: 8. Germline loops: CDR1 WNHNN, CDR2 SYGVQD (reference sequence).